This T cell receptor (beta chain) was sequenced for a study of blood T cell repertoires in COVID-19 (dated by TCRdb to the early 2020s). At the level of the whole study: The collaborator samples originated in the United States, Italy and Spain and spanned the acute and convalescent phases of COVID-19. The prospective study material was composed of cDNA or gDNA derived from T cells, B-cell-depleted T cells, or PBMCs. The dataset comprised deeply sampled blood TCRbeta repertoires from subjects exposed to, actively infected with, or recovered from COVID-19. The repertoires were made available in a free public database intended to serve as a resource for research on the immune response to SARS-CoV-2. Samples were obtained from the ongoing ImmuneRACE study (first 160 participants) and from over 1,000 subjects provided by 6 global collaborators. Sample metadata almost always included a de-identified subject ID, COVID-19 status, age in years and sex. Where HLA class I and class II types were available, the types were taken from metadata supplied by the sample provider, not from assay-based typing.

V is reduced by 4 bases and J by 5 bases, leaving a spacing of 12 bases between them. CDR1 is given as LNHDA and CDR2 as SQIVND, both from the germline V gene (reference sequence). Including cysteine and phenylalanine, the CDR3 has 13 amino acids. Of the read, only the CDR3 DNA is kept; its 39 bases are in frame from base 1. Worth noting for this clone: Its antigen specificity is not known. No base quality values were provided; no much bigger clone lies one nucleotide off.

General study outcomes and caveats: Clinical and demographic metadata were provided uncurated, with the amount varying by source and participant.

Collaborating institutions collected whole blood in K2EDTA tubes following their own protocols. For TCRbeta analysis, collaborators shipped samples in one of three forms: frozen whole blood, isolated PBMCs, or DNA extracted from either of those sample types. TCRbeta CDR3 regions were amplified from genomic DNA using the immunoSEQ Assay, a bias-controlled multiplex PCR. The authors' analysis ran thus. Within the assay, amplification of reference gene primers was used to estimate how many nucleated cells each sample contained. Sequence reads were collapsed and filtered to measure the absolute abundance of every unique TCRbeta CDR3 rearrangement. Productive Simpson clonality was computed per sample as the square root of Simpson's diversity index over productive rearrangements. The source is immuneACCESS, and TCRdb retained only in-frame sequences with V and J called. Part of the clones is not carried over; for the studies checked, unresolved V genes explain less than half of this, and the remainder is unexplained. Clone size and V and J calls were adopted from that table, with D and trimming inferred from the DNA. The sample table records approximately 90,000 clones; about 80% of these occur just once. Almost 50% of the sample comes from the top ten.

Sequencing input: peripheral blood. This sequence originates from a human donor in a cohort sampled during active COVID-19. The chain links TRBV19 with TRBJ2-7; a tentative D call is TRBD1 (5 bases match). The sequenced DNA: TGTGCCAGTAGTAAGGGGCACCCCGACGAGCAGTACTTC. Its coded protein is CASSKGHPDEQYF. Beyond the CDR3, the reference TRBV19 and TRBJ2-7 genes provide the residues; the full variable domain reads: DGGITQSPKYLFRKEGQNVTLSCEQNLNHDAMYWYRQDPGQGLRLIYYSQIVNDFQKGDIAEGYSVSREKKESFPLTVTSAQKNPTAFYLCASSKGHPDEQYFGPGTRLTVT.